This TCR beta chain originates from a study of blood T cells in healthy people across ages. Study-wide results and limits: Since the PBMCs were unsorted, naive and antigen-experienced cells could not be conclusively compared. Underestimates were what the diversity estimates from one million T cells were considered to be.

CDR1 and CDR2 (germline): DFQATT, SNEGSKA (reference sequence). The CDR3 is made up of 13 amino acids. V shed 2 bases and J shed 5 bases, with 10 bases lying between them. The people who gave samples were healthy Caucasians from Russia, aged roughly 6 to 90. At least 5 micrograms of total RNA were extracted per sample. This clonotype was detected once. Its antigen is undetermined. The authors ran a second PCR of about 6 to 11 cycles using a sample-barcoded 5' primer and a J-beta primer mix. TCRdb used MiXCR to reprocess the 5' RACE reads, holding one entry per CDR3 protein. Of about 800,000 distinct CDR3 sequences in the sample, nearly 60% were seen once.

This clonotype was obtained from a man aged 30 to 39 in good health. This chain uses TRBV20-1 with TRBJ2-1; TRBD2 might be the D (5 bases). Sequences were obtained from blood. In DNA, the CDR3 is TGCAGTGCTAGAAGCGGCGCCAACAATGAGCAGTTCTTC. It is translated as CSARSGANNEQFF.